Listed here are 9 T cell receptor beta chains from one sample, sequenced in a study of blood T cell repertoires in COVID-19. Libraries were prepared by immunoSEQ multiplex PCR; TCRdb keeps only in-frame clonotypes and omits some of them. The sample has roughly 170,000 clones, around 85% seen once. Material: peripheral blood. Receptors were obtained from a man in his sixties who had recovered from COVID-19.

The chain employs TRBV4-2 and TRBJ2-5, with 8 bases identical to TRBD2. Germline values: CDR1 LGHNA, CDR2 YNFKEQ. There are 15 residues in the CDR3. V shed 6 bases and J 7 bases; nucleotides not matched to a gene: 13. The CDR3 reads CASRSLSGERGTQYF. CDR3 DNA sequence: TGTGCCAGCAGGAGCCTTAGCGGGGAGCGGGGGACCCAGTACTTC.

The J gene is TRBJ2-7, the V gene TRBV3-1 (or the pseudogene TRBV3-2); 8 nucleotides align to TRBD2. V shed 1 base, J shed 3 bases, and the junction held 8 bases outside the gene matches. The CDR3 length is 16 residues. Germline loops: CDR1 LGHDT, CDR2 YNNKEL (reference sequence). Written as DNA, the CDR3 is TGTGCCAGCAGCCAAGGCCCGGGGGGGCCCCACTACGAGCAGTACTTC. It is translated as CASSQGPGGPHYEQYF.

CDR3 region: CASTEAGWNEQYF. The CDR3 nucleotides read TGTGCCAGCACGGAGGCAGGTTGGAACGAGCAGTACTTC. This chain links TRBV25-1 with TRBJ2-7, with D perhaps matching TRBD2 (5 bases). The CDR3 runs 13 residues. V gave up 7 bases and J gave up 5 bases, with 15 bases separating them. Per germline, CDR1 MGHDK and CDR2 SYGVNS.

The chain links TRBV18 to TRBJ1-2; 9 bases match TRBD1. The CDR3 covers 16 residues. Germline CDR1 and CDR2: KGHSH and LQKENI. V dropped 3 bases and J dropped 7; count of bases not matched to a gene: 12. The CDR3 is CASSPGPTGGPGGYTF. CDR3 in DNA: TGTGCCAGCTCACCCGGCCCGACAGGGGGTCCCGGTGGCTACACCTTC.

About this clone itself: Other DNA sequences in the sample encode the same CDR3. V and J are TRBV12-3 or TRBV12-4 and TRBJ2-5; D uncertain. This CDR3 has 11 amino acids. The V and J ends lost 4 bases and 4 bases respectively, with 4 bases between them. CDR3 coding DNA: TGTGCCAGCAGTTCAGGAGAGACCCAGTACTTC. It is translated as CASSSGETQYF.

The rearrangement joins TRBV11-2 to TRBJ1-2; D gene uncertain. CDR3 size: 12 residues. The germline V and J ends were trimmed by 2 bases and 7 bases, with 8 bases remaining between them. CDR1 and CDR2 from the germline V gene are SGHAT and FQNNGV. As DNA, the CDR3 is TGTGCCAGCAGCTTACGGGTTTCTGGCTACACCTTC. Amino acid sequence: CASSLRVSGYTF.

The chain links TRBV6-5 to TRBJ1-6, with D perhaps TRBD1 (5 bases). The CDR3 has 15 amino acids. CDR1 is MNHEY and CDR2 is SVGAGI in the germline V gene. V was pared by 8 bases and J by 0 bases, with 11 bases between. In DNA form, the CDR3 reads TGTGCCAGCTGTAGGGGAAGCTCCTATAATTCACCCCTCCACTTT. This encodes CASCRGSSYNSPLHF.

V and J are TRBV23-1 and TRBJ2-5, with D possibly TRBD1 on 5 matching bases. TRBV23-1 is given ORF status, its function remaining uncertain. V lost 1 base, J lost 2 bases, and 11 bases lay in between. This CDR3 is built from 15 residues. The CDR3, as DNA: TGCGCCAGCAGTCAATATCCCAGGGTTCAAGAGACCCAGTACTTC. Its protein is CASSQYPRVQETQYF.

This clone was detected only once. The chain uses TRBV3-1 (or the pseudogene TRBV3-2) and TRBJ2-2; 9 bases map to TRBD1. Germline V gene lookup returns CDR1 LGHDT and CDR2 YNNKEL (reference sequence). The CDR3 is made up of 17 amino acids. J was trimmed by 5 bases and V by 4 bases; bases with no gene match: 11. CDR3 sequence: CASSLTGGQGRTGELFF. The CDR3 DNA follows: TGTGCCAGCAGCCTCACCGGGGGACAGGGAAGGACCGGGGAGCTGTTTTTT.